This entry concerns a single T cell receptor (beta chain). Its antigen remains unidentified. The PCR employed 60 Vbeta primers together with 13 Jbeta primers. Assay: immunoSEQ multiplex PCR; the TCRdb copy retains only in-frame clones and omits some. The table lists 110,000 to 150,000 clones, about four fifths of them singletons. These data are taken from a study of cytomegalovirus exposure and HLA in healthy donors. Overall study results and limits: Earlier analysis looked at TCR beta V segments, and most were productive about 90% or about 30% of the time. It was reportedly the case that the classifier diagnosed cytomegalovirus status with high specificity and sensitivity.

V was pared by 4 bases and J by 6 bases, with 4 bases of the junction left unmatched. The CDR3 is 15 amino acids. In germline, CDR1 is ENHRY, CDR2 SYGVKD. Sequencing input: PBMCs. The chain carries TRBV10-3 and TRBJ2-3; TRBD2 aligns across 13 bases. The clonotype comes from a woman aged 18-29 years in good health and CMV-seropositive. CDR3 protein: CAISGLAGGGDTQYF. Here the CDR3 DNA reads TGTGCCATCAGTGGACTAGCGGGGGGCGGGGATACGCAGTATTTT.